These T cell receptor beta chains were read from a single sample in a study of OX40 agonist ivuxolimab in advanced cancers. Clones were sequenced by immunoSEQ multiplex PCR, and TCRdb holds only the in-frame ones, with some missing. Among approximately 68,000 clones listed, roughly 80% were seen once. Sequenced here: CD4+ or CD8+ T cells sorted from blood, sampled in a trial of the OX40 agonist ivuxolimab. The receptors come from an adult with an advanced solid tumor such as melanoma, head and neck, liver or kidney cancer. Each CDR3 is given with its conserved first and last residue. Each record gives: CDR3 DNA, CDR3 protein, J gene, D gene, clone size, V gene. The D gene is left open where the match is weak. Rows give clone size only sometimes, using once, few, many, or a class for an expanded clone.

DNA: TGTGCCAGCAGAGCAACAGGGTTGCAGGGCTACACCTTC
CDR3: CASRATGLQGYTF
J: TRBJ1-2
D: NA
size: NA
V: TRBV28

DNA: TGTGCCAGTAGTACTAACACCCCGAACACTGAAGCTTTCTTT
CDR3: CASSTNTPNTEAFF
J: TRBJ1-1
D: NA
size: NA
V: TRBV19

DNA: TGTGCCTGGAGTATTCAGGGGGCTCGCCCCTACGAGCAGTACTTC
CDR3: CAWSIQGARPYEQYF
J: TRBJ2-7
D: TRBD1
size: NA
V: TRBV30

DNA: TGTGCCAGCAGCGCTCTAGCGGCGAACACCGGGGAGCTGTTTTTT
CDR3: CASSALAANTGELFF
J: TRBJ2-2
D: TRBD2
size: once
V: TRBV7-2

DNA: TGTGCCAGCAGAAGACAGGGCGAAGGAAACACCATATATTTT
CDR3: CASRRQGEGNTIYF
J: TRBJ1-3
D: TRBD1
size: medium-sized
V: TRBV6-5

DNA: TGCGCCAGCAGCTTGGGACAGCACACCGGGGAGCTGTTTTTT
CDR3: CASSLGQHTGELFF
J: TRBJ2-2
D: NA
size: NA
V: TRBV5-1

DNA: TGCAGCGTTTTGTGGAGGGAGCAGTTCTTC
CDR3: CSVLWREQFF
J: TRBJ2-1
D: NA
size: NA
V: TRBV29-1

DNA: TGTGCCAGTAGCCCTAACCGGGACAGTTGGTATGGCTACACCTTC
CDR3: CASSPNRDSWYGYTF
J: TRBJ1-2
D: TRBD1
size: NA
V: TRBV19

DNA: TGTGCCAGCAGTTCCAAACTCCAGCGGAATGAGCAGTTCTTC
CDR3: CASSSKLQRNEQFF
J: TRBJ2-1
D: NA
size: NA
V: TRBV27

DNA: TGTGCCAGCAGTGAAGTGCAGACAGGGTTAGCTAACTATGGCTACACCTTC
CDR3: CASSEVQTGLANYGYTF
J: TRBJ1-2
D: TRBD1
size: NA
V: TRBV2

DNA: TGTGCCAGCAGTTTATCGACGAGTACTGGGACTGAAGCTTTCTTT
CDR3: CASSLSTSTGTEAFF
J: TRBJ1-1
D: NA
size: NA
V: TRBV27

DNA: TGTGCCAGCAGACGACAGGGGGCATACGAGCAGTACTTC
CDR3: CASRRQGAYEQYF
J: TRBJ2-7
D: TRBD1
size: NA
V: TRBV27

DNA: TGTGCCAGCTCACCCGTTGGACAGGGCGCAAGAAACACCATATATTTT
CDR3: CASSPVGQGARNTIYF
J: TRBJ1-3
D: TRBD1
size: NA
V: TRBV18